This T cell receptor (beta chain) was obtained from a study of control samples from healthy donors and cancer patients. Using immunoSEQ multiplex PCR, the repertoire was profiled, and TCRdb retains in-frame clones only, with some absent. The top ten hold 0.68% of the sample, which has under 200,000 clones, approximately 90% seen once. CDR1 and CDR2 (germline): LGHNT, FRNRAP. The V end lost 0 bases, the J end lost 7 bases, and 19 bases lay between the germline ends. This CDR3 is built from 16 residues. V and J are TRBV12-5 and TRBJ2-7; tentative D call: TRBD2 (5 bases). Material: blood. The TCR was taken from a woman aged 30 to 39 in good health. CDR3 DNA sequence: TGTGCTAGTGGTTTGGTAGAGTGGCCCTACGGGAAGGAGCAGTACTTC. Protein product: CASGLVEWPYGKEQYF.